Detailed here is one T cell receptor (beta chain). These data are taken from a study of chemoradiotherapy in HPV16-positive cancers. The table came from immunoSEQ multiplex PCR; TCRdb's copy has only in-frame clones and leaves some out. The data hold 25,000 to 35,000 clones, with 91% observed a single time. CDR3 size: 14 residues. Germline V gene lookup returns CDR1 SGHRS and CDR2 YFSETQ. Unmatched junction bases numbered 4, after V lost 6 bases and J lost 1 base. The TCR sequence derives from a human donor with HPV-associated anogenital cancer. Material: blood, obtained from a patient who underwent chemoradiotherapy. The chain is built from TRBV5-1 and TRBJ2-1; the match to TRBD2 covers 7 bases. The DNA of the CDR3 is TGCGCCAGCACTACTAGCGAGTCCTACAATGAGCAGTTCTTC. This encodes CASTTSESYNEQFF.